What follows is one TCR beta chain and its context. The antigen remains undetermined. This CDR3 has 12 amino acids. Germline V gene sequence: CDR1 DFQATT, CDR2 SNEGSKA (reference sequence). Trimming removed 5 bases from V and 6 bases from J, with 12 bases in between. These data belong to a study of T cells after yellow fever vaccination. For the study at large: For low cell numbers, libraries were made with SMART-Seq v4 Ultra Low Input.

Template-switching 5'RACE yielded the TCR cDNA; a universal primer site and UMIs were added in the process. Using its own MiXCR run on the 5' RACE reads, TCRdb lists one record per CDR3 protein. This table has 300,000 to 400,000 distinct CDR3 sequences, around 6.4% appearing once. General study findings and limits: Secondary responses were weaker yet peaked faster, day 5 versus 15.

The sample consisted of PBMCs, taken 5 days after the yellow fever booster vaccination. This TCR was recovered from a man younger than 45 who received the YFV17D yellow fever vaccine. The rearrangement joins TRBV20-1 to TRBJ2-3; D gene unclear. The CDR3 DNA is TGCAGTGCTTGTGACTTGGGGGATACGCAGTATTTT. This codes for CSACDLGDTQYF.